The clone carrying this T cell receptor beta chain is a singleton in its sample. The data belong to a study of blood T cell repertoires in COVID-19. At the level of the study: T cells, B-cell-depleted T cells, or PBMCs supplied cDNA or gDNA.

Followed longitudinally, the Seattle patients had been enrolled during active infection. The V end lost 5 bases, the J end lost 6 bases, and 8 bases lay between the germline ends. CDR3 size: 11 residues. Germline V CDR1 and CDR2: MNHEY, SMNVEV (reference sequence). The method was immunoSEQ multiplex PCR; TCRdb's version includes in-frame clones alone and lacks a portion of them. The repertoire holds 350,000 to 400,000 clones, with 70% to 90% as singletons. The chain links TRBV27 to TRBJ2-7; tentatively, D is TRBD1 (6 bases). This clonotype originated in a woman aged 60 to 75 with COVID-19, enrolled during active disease. The sample taken for sequencing was peripheral blood. CDR3 region: CASSAGVEQYF. In DNA form, the CDR3 reads TGTGCCAGCAGTGCAGGGGTCGAGCAGTACTTC.